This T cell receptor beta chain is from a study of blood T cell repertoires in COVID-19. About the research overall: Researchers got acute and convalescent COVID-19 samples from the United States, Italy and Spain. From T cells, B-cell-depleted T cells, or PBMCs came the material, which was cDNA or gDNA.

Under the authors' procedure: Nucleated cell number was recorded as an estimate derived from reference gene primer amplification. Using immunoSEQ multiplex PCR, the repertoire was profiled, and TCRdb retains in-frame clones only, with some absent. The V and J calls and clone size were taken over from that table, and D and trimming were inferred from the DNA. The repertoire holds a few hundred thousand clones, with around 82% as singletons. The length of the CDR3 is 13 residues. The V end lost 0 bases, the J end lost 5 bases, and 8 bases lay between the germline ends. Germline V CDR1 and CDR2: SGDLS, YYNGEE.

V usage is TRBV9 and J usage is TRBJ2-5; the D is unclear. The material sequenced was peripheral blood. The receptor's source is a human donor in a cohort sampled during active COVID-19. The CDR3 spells CASSVALEETQYF. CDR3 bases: TGTGCCAGCAGCGTAGCCCTTGAGGAGACCCAGTACTTC. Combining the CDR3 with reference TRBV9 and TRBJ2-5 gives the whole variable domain DSGVTQTPKHLITATGQRVTLRCSPRSGDLSVYWYQQSLDQGLQFLIQYYNGEERAKGNILERFSAQQFPDLHSELNLSSLELGDSALYFCASSVALEETQYFGPGTRLLVL.